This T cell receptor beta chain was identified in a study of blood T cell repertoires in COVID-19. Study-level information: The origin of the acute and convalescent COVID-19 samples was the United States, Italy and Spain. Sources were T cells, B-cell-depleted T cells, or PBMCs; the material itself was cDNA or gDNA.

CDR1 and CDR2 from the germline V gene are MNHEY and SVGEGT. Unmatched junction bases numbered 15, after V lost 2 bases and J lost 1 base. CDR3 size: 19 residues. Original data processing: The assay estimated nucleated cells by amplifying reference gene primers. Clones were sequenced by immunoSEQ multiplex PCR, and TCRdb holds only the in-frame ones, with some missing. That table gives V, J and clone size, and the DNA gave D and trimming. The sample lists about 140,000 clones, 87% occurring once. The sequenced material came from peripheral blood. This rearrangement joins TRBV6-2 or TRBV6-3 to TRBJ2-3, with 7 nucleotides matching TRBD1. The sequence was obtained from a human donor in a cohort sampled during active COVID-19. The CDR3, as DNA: TGTGCCAGCAGTTACCCTCGGGACAGCATGGCGAGGGGCACAGATACGCAGTATTTT. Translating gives CASSYPRDSMARGTDTQYF.